Below, one TCR beta chain is given with its context. The data stem from a study of response to subunit inactivated influenza vaccine. TCRdb re-derived calls from the RT-PCR reads in MiXCR, one entry per CDR3 protein. The sample lists over 750,000 distinct CDR3 sequences, 21% occurring once. This receptor was taken from a man aged 50 to 60 who received an inactivated influenza vaccine. Sequencing was performed on PBMCs from blood, taken less than 6 days after vaccination.

The chain's CDR3 is CASSQVGTSIEQYF. The CDR3 DNA is TGTGCCAGCAGCCAAGTTGGGACTAGCATCGAGCAGTACTTC. The chain uses TRBV4-2 and TRBJ2-7, with TRBD2 identical over 9 bases. CDR1 is LGHNA, CDR2 YNFKEQ, per germline. Unmatched junction bases numbered 4, after V lost 1 base and J lost 6 bases. This CDR3 contains 14 residues.